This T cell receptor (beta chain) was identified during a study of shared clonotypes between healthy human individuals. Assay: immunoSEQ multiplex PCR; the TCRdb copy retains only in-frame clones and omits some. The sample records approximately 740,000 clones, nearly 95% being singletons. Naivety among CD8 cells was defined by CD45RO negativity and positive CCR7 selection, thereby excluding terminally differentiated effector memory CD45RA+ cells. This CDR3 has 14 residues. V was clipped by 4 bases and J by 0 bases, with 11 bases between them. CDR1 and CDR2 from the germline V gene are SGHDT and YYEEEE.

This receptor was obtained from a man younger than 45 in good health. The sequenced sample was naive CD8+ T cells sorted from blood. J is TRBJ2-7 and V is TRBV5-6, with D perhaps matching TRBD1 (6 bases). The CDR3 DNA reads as TGTGCCAGCAGCCCGACAGGCGTCTCCTACGAGCAGTACTTC. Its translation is CASSPTGVSYEQYF.